Listed below are T cell receptor beta chains from one sample, sequenced in a study of blood T cell repertoires in COVID-19. Some clones are missing from TCRdb's copy, which holds only in-frame ones; the method was immunoSEQ multiplex PCR. Of about 100,000 clones in the sample, 70% to 80% were seen once. The sequencing input was peripheral blood. Receptors were obtained from an elderly woman with active or convalescent COVID-19. Each CDR3 is given with its conserved first and last residue. A D gene is named only where the DNA matches it firmly. Only some rows state a clone size, as once, few, many or a class for expanded clones.

j_call	v_call	clone_size	d_call	cdr3_nt	cdr3_aa
TRBJ2-7	TRBV6-6	.	TRBD2	TGTGCCAGCAGGCCGCGGGAGGGCCAATTGTACGAGCAGTACTTC	CASRPREGQLYEQYF
TRBJ2-7	TRBV23-1	.	.	TGCGCCAGCAGTCAGTCGACAGGAAAGGAGTTCGGTGACCTCTACGAGCAGTACTTC	CASSQSTGKEFGDLYEQYF
TRBJ2-3	TRBV7-8	.	TRBD2	TGTGCCAGCAGTTGGGGAGGGGAAACAGATACGCAGTATTTT	CASSWGGETDTQYF
TRBJ2-7	TRBV6-5	.	TRBD1	TGTGCCAGCAGCCCAGACAGGGCCTCCTACGAGCAGTACTTC	CASSPDRASYEQYF
TRBJ1-5	TRBV19	.	TRBD1	TGTGCCAGTAGCAAACAGGGGATGGATCAGCCCCAGCATTTT	CASSKQGMDQPQHF
TRBJ2-5	TRBV9	once	TRBD2	TGTGCCAGCAGCGGTAATGAAGGCGGGAGGTCAGAGACCCAGTACTTC	CASSGNEGGRSETQYF
TRBJ2-5	TRBV11-1	.	.	TGTGCCAGCAGCTTAGACCCGATCGTAGGGGCCCAGTACTTC	CASSLDPIVGAQYF
TRBJ1-1	TRBV12-3/TRBV12-4	.	.	TGTGCCAGCAGTCTAGAGAGGGACACTGAAGCTTTCTTT	CASSLERDTEAFF
TRBJ1-5	TRBV28	.	.	TGTGCCAGCAGGTCTACAGTGCAGCCCCAGCATTTT	CASRSTVQPQHF
TRBJ2-1	TRBV6-6	.	TRBD1	TGTGCCAGCAGTTATGGACAGGTGTCCTACAATGAGCAGTTCTTC	CASSYGQVSYNEQFF
TRBJ2-7	TRBV6-5	.	.	TGTGCCAGCAGCCGCGAGGGGGTTTCCGAGCAGTACTTC	CASSREGVSEQYF
TRBJ2-1	TRBV27	.	TRBD2	TGTGCCACCAGGGGTCTAGCGGGAAACAATGAGCAGTTCTTC	CATRGLAGNNEQFF
TRBJ2-7	TRBV5-8	once	.	TGTGCCAGCAGCCCCCGGGGGGCCTATTTGTACGAGCAGTACTTC	CASSPRGAYLYEQYF
TRBJ2-1	TRBV15	.	TRBD1	TGTGCCACCAGCAGAGATATGTGGGTGACAGGGGGCAAAGATGAGCAGTTCTTC	CATSRDMWVTGGKDEQFF
TRBJ1-6	TRBV19	.	.	TGTGCCAGTAACCAATTGGACTTCGGGGATTCACCCCTCCACTTT	CASNQLDFGDSPLHF
TRBJ2-7	TRBV2	.	TRBD2	TGTGCCAGCAGTGCACTAGCGGGAGCAGACGAGCAGTACTTC	CASSALAGADEQYF
TRBJ1-2	TRBV7-9	.	TRBD1	TGTGCCAGCAGTCGCAGGGGGGAGAACTATGGCTACACCTTC	CASSRRGENYGYTF
TRBJ2-5	TRBV12-3/TRBV12-4	.	.	TGTGCCAGCAGTTTTACACAACAAGAGACCCAGTACTTC	CASSFTQQETQYF
TRBJ1-2	TRBV7-2	.	TRBD1	TGTGCCAGCAGCCCCCGGGACAGGGTACACTATGGCTACACCTTC	CASSPRDRVHYGYTF
TRBJ2-7	TRBV5-1	.	.	TGTGCCAGCAAGGAGGGGAACTTATACGTCGAGCAGTACTTC	CASKEGNLYVEQYF
TRBJ2-5	TRBV19	.	TRBD1	TGTGCCAGTAGGGGACCGGGACAGTGGGAGACCCAGTACTTC	CASRGPGQWETQYF
TRBJ2-7	TRBV6-5	.	.	TGTGCCAGTGTACGGCCCGACACCTACGAGCAGTACTTC	CASVRPDTYEQYF
TRBJ2-1	TRBV7-8	few	.	TGTGCCAGCAGCCGACAGGAGGGGAATGAGCAGTTCTTC	CASSRQEGNEQFF
TRBJ2-7	TRBV7-9	.	.	TGTGCCAGCAGCTTAAGTTCGGAGGGTCCAAGGGGCGAGCAGTACTTC	CASSLSSEGPRGEQYF
TRBJ2-2	TRBV19	.	.	TGTGCCAGTAGGCCTCCCCCGGGGGGCCGGGACACCGGGGAGCTGTTTTTT	CASRPPPGGRDTGELFF
TRBJ1-3	TRBV5-4	few	.	TGTGCCAGCAGCTTGGGACAGACTGGAAACACCATATATTTT	CASSLGQTGNTIYF
TRBJ2-7	TRBV14	.	TRBD2	TGTGCCAGCAGCCATCTCCAAGGGTTAGCGGGAAGCGACGAGCAGTACTTC	CASSHLQGLAGSDEQYF
TRBJ1-1	TRBV18	.	.	TGTGCCAGCTCACGAGACAGGCTAGGAACTGAAGCTTTCTTT	CASSRDRLGTEAFF
TRBJ1-2	TRBV11-2	.	.	TGTGCCAGCAGCCGCCAAAGACAGAGCTATGGCTACACCTTC	CASSRQRQSYGYTF
TRBJ2-7	TRBV20-1	.	TRBD1	TGCAGTGCTAGTAATCCCCGGGGGACAGGGGACGAGCAGTACTTC	CSASNPRGTGDEQYF
TRBJ2-7	TRBV30	once	TRBD2	TGTGCCTGGAGTGAAAGCGGGAGGGCCTTATACGAGCAGTACTTC	CAWSESGRALYEQYF
TRBJ2-5	TRBV4-3	.	TRBD2	TGCGCCAGCAGCCAAGCGGCTAGCGGTCAAGAGACCCAGTACTTC	CASSQAASGQETQYF
TRBJ1-2	TRBV4-1	few	.	TGCGCCAGCAGCCCAGCGCTGGCGTTAGGCTATGGCTACACCTTC	CASSPALALGYGYTF
TRBJ1-2	TRBV18	.	TRBD1	TGTGCCAGCTCACCGGGACAGCCTTTTAACTATGGCTACACCTTC	CASSPGQPFNYGYTF
TRBJ2-4	TRBV18	.	TRBD2	TGTGCCAGCTCACCTCCGGGACTAGCGGGGCGAAACATTCAGTACTTC	CASSPPGLAGRNIQYF
TRBJ2-5	TRBV4-3	.	TRBD2	TGCGCCAGCAGCCATTCGACTAGCGGGGCAGAGACCCAGTACTTC	CASSHSTSGAETQYF
TRBJ2-1	TRBV18	.	TRBD2	TGTGCCAGCTCAGGGACTAGCGGGGGTACTTACAATGAGCAGTTCTTC	CASSGTSGGTYNEQFF
TRBJ2-5	TRBV20-1	.	.	TGCAGTGCCAAGTCCGGGGAGACCCAGTACTTC	CSAKSGETQYF
TRBJ2-3	TRBV28	.	TRBD1	TGTGCCAGCAGTCCTCCGGACAGGCTCACAGATACGCAGTATTTT	CASSPPDRLTDTQYF
TRBJ2-2	TRBV5-1	once	.	TGCGCCAGCAGTACCGGGGAGTCGAACACCGGGGAGCTGTTTTTT	CASSTGESNTGELFF
TRBJ2-5	TRBV5-1	.	TRBD2	TGTGCCAGCAGCTCCCAGGGACTAGCGGTCCAAGAGACCCAGTACTTC	CASSSQGLAVQETQYF
TRBJ2-3	TRBV30	.	.	TGTGCCTGGAGTGTACACCCAGATACGCAGTATTTT	CAWSVHPDTQYF
TRBJ1-2	TRBV19	few	.	TGTGCCAGTAGTATAGTAAGCAGGGGCAACTATGGCTACACCTTC	CASSIVSRGNYGYTF
TRBJ1-1	TRBV29-1	few	TRBD1	TGCAGCGTTCAGGGGGCTGGGTGGACTGAAGCTTTCTTT	CSVQGAGWTEAFF
TRBJ2-5	TRBV5-4	.	.	TGTGCCAGCAGCTGGCGGCAGGGGCAAGAGACCCAGTACTTC	CASSWRQGQETQYF
TRBJ2-7	TRBV5-1	.	TRBD1	TGCGCCAGCAGGACAGGGGAAATCTACGAGCAGTACTTC	CASRTGEIYEQYF
TRBJ2-7	TRBV3-1/TRBV3-2	.	.	TGTGCCAGCAGCCGGGTAGGGGGGGGCCCCTACGAGCAGTACTTC	CASSRVGGGPYEQYF
TRBJ2-5	TRBV5-4	.	TRBD1	TGTGCCAGCAGTTTGGGACAGAGAACTCAAGAGACCCAGTACTTC	CASSLGQRTQETQYF
TRBJ2-2	TRBV25-1	.	.	TGTGCCAGCAGTGAACCGGCTAGTTACACCGGGGAGCTGTTTTTT	CASSEPASYTGELFF
TRBJ2-1	TRBV18	.	TRBD2	TGTGCCAGCCATTCTAGCGGGAGAGACAATGAGCAGTTCTTC	CASHSSGRDNEQFF
TRBJ1-6	TRBV28	few	.	TGTGCCAGCAGTTTACCGGCGGAGTATTCACCCCTCCACTTT	CASSLPAEYSPLHF
TRBJ2-1	TRBV29-1	once	TRBD1	TGCAGCGGTACAGGGTGGGACAGCTCCTACAATGAGCAGTTCTTC	CSGTGWDSSYNEQFF
TRBJ2-5	TRBV5-6	.	TRBD2	TGTGCCAGCAGCCCGGGACTAGCGGGGTCGGGGGAGACCCAGTACTTC	CASSPGLAGSGETQYF
TRBJ2-4	TRBV21-1	.	.	TGTGGACTGATCGGAGCCAAAAACATTCAGTACTTC	CGLIGAKNIQYF
TRBJ2-5	TRBV11-2	.	.	TGTGCCAGCAGCTTAGAGGGGGGGGCGAAGACCCAGTACTTC	CASSLEGGAKTQYF